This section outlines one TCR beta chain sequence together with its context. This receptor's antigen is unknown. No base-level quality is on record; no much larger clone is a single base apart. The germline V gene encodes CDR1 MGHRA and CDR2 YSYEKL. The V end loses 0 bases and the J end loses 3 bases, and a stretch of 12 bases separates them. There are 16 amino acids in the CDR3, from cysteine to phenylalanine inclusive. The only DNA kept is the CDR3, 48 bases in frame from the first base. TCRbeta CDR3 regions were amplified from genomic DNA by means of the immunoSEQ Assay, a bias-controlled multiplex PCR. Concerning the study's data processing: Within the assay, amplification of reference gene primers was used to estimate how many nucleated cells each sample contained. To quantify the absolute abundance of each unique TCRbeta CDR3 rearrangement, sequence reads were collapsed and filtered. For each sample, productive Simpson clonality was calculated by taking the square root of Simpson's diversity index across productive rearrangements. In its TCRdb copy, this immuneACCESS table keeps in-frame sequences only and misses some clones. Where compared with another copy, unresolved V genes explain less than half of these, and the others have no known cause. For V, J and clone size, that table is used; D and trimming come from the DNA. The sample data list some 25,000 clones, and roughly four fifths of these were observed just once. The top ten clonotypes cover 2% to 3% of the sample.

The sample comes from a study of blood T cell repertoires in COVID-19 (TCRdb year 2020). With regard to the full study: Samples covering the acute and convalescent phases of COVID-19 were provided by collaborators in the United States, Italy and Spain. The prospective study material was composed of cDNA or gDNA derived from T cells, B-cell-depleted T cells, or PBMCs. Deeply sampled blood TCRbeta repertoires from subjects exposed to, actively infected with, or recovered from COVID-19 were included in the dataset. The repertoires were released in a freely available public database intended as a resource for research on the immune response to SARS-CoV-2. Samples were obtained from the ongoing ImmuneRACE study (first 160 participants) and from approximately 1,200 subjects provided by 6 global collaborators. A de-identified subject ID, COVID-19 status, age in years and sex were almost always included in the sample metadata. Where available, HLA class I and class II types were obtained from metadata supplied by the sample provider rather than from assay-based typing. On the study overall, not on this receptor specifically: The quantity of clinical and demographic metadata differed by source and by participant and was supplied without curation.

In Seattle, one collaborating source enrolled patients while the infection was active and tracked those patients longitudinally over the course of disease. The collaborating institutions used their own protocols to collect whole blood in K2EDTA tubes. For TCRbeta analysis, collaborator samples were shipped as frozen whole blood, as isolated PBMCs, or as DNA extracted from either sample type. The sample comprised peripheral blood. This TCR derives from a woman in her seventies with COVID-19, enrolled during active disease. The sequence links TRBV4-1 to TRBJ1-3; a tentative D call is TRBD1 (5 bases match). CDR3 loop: CASSQESGVGGNTIYF. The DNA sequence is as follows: TGCGCCAGCAGCCAAGAGTCGGGGGTAGGTGGAAACACCATATATTTT.